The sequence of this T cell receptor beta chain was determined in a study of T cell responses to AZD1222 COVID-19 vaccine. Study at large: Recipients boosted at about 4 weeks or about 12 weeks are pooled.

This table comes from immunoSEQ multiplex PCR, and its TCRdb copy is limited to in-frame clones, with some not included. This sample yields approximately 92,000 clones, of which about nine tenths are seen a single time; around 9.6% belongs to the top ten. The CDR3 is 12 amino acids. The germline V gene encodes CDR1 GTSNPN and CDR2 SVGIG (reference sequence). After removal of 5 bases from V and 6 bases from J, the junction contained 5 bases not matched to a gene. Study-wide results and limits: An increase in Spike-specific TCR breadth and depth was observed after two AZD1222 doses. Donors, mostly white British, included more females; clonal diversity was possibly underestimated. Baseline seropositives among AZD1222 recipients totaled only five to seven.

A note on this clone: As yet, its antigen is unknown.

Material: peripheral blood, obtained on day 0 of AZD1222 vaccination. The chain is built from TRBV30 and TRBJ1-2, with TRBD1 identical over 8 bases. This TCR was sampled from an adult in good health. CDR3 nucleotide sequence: TGTGCCTGGCGGACAGGGTTACATGGCTACACCTTC. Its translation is CAWRTGLHGYTF.